These 9 T cell receptor beta chains were all obtained from the same sample, sequenced in a study of OX40 agonist ivuxolimab in advanced cancers. Profiled with immunoSEQ multiplex PCR; TCRdb holds only in-frame clones, not every one. The sample consists of approximately 40,000 clones, about nine tenths of them appearing once. This specimen consisted of CD4+ or CD8+ T cells sorted from blood, obtained in a trial of the OX40 agonist ivuxolimab. The source of these receptors is an adult with an advanced solid tumor such as melanoma, head and neck, liver or kidney cancer.

This clone was detected once. This chain connects TRBV27 to TRBJ1-1, with no clear D. Germline lookup yields CDR1 MNHEY and CDR2 SMNVEV (reference sequence). V was trimmed by 4 bases and J by 4 bases, leaving 10 bases between them. CDR3 length equals 13 residues. CDR3 residues: CASSYSRGTEAFF. In DNA form, the CDR3 reads TGTGCCAGCAGTTACAGCCGTGGCACTGAAGCTTTCTTT.

The chain joins TRBV19 to TRBJ1-1, with a possible D match to TRBD1 (5 bases). Looked up from germline, CDR1 is LNHDA and CDR2 is SQIVND (reference sequence). The CDR3 length is 15 residues. The ends were cut back, 5 bases at V and 4 bases at J, with 17 bases in the middle. The CDR3 DNA follows: TGTGCCAGTAGTTTCGGGGCAGGGACGGTCACTGAAGCTTTCTTT. It codes for CASSFGAGTVTEAFF. Filled out from reference TRBV19 and TRBJ1-1, the complete variable domain reads DGGITQSPKYLFRKEGQNVTLSCEQNLNHDAMYWYRQDPGQGLRLIYYSQIVNDFQKGDIAEGYSVSREKKESFPLTVTSAQKNPTAFYLCASSFGAGTVTEAFFGQGTRLTVV.

This sequence joins TRBV19 and TRBJ1-1; D gene unclear. The V gene lost 3 bases and the J gene lost 1 base, with 3 bases spanning the gap. The CDR3 length is 12 residues. In germline, CDR1 is LNHDA, CDR2 SQIVND (reference sequence). This CDR3 is CASSIPNTEAFF. The DNA of the CDR3 is TGTGCCAGTAGTATCCCGAACACTGAAGCTTTCTTT.

This CDR3 reads CASKTRGVSYEQYV. CDR3 in DNA: TGTGCCAGCAAAACCAGGGGCGTCTCCTACGAGCAGTACGTC. The V call is TRBV2, the J call TRBJ2-7; D might be TRBD1 (6 bases). V lost 7 bases to trimming and J lost 0 bases, with 13 bases between them. Looked up from germline, CDR1 is SNHLY and CDR2 is FYNNEI. CDR3 length equals 14 residues.

This clone was counted once. The rearrangement uses TRBV13 and TRBJ1-2, with D perhaps TRBD1 (5 bases). Trimming shortened V by 5 bases and J by 2 bases, and 18 bases separated the two germline ends. This CDR3 comprises 16 residues. Looked up from germline, CDR1 is PRHDT and CDR2 is FYEKMQ (reference sequence). The CDR3 is CASSPTGGVKNYGYTF. The CDR3 bases are TGTGCCAGCAGCCCCACGGGAGGGGTAAAGAACTATGGCTACACCTTC.

As DNA, the CDR3 is TGTGCCAGCAGTCCCACAGGGTGGATGCTGTTATCCTATGGCTACACCTTC. This translates into CASSPTGWMLLSYGYTF. The chain is built from TRBV27 and TRBJ1-2, with D tentatively TRBD1 (6 bases). V gave up 5 bases and J gave up 4 bases, with 23 bases separating them. There are 17 residues in the CDR3. The V gene's germline CDR1 is MNHEY and CDR2 SMNVEV (reference sequence).

The gene calls are TRBV2 and TRBJ2-5, with TRBD2 identical over 7 bases. Per the germline V gene, CDR1 is SNHLY and CDR2 is FYNNEI. V shed 5 bases and J 4 bases; nucleotides not matched to a gene: 13. CDR3 size: 16 residues. CDR3 sequence reads: CASSTLGGGGVETQYF. The CDR3 DNA is TGTGCCAGCAGTACACTAGGCGGGGGAGGGGTAGAGACCCAGTACTTC.

V is TRBV5-6 and J is TRBJ1-2; no definite D call. The V end lost 4 bases, the J end lost 4 bases, and 11 bases lay between the germline ends. Germline V gene lookup returns CDR1 SGHDT and CDR2 YYEEEE. The CDR3 length is 13 residues. The CDR3 loop reads CASSLDAVYGYTF. CDR3 DNA sequence: TGTGCCAGCAGCCTGGACGCGGTCTATGGCTACACCTTC.

The chain links TRBV27 to TRBJ2-7; 9 bases align to TRBD2. Germline V gene sequence: CDR1 MNHEY, CDR2 SMNVEV (reference sequence). CDR3 length equals 15 residues. Trimming at V came to 3 bases and at J to 4 bases, leaving 7 bases not matched to a gene. CDR3: CASSFGLAGTYEQYF. The CDR3 DNA follows: TGTGCCAGCAGTTTCGGGCTAGCGGGGACGTACGAGCAGTACTTC.